These 13 T cell receptor beta chains share one sample of origin, sequenced in a study of shared clonotypes between healthy human individuals. Profiling relied on immunoSEQ multiplex PCR, and the TCRdb table lists in-frame clones only, not all of them. Of more than 200,000 clones in the sample, 65% to 70% are singletons; the top ten hold more than 9.5%. Material: memory CD4+ T cells sorted from blood. Subset here: CD45RA-negative fraction. Receptors were obtained from a man aged 25-40 years in good health.

At least ten counts were recorded for this clone. The chain links TRBV7-6 to TRBJ2-7; 10 bases agree with TRBD1. This CDR3 comprises 17 residues. CDR1 is SGHVS, CDR2 FNYEAQ, per germline. Unmatched junction bases numbered 13, after V lost 5 bases and J lost 3 bases. As DNA, the CDR3 is TGTGCCAGCAGCGGCAATGAACATCGGACAGGGGGCTACGAGCAGTACTTC. Its translation: CASSGNEHRTGGYEQYF.

The chain combines TRBV6-1 with TRBJ2-3, with 12 bases lining up with TRBD2. Germline CDR1 is MNHNS and CDR2 is SASEGT. This CDR3 is 18 amino acids long. J was trimmed by 0 bases and V by 4 bases; bases with no gene match: 8. In DNA, the CDR3 is TGTGCCAGCAGTGGGACTAGCGGGAAGACCCCTAGCACAGATACGCAGTATTTT. Translation gives CASSGTSGKTPSTDTQYF.

The chain links TRBV28 to TRBJ2-2; the match to TRBD1 covers 10 bases. Germline CDR1 reads MDHEN; CDR2 reads SYDVKM. The CDR3 consists of 14 residues. V was clipped by 11 bases and J by 6 bases; unmatched bases: 9. CDR3 nucleotides: TGTGCCGGATTGGACAGGGGGTCGGCCGGGGAGCTGTTTTTT. It codes for CAGLDRGSAGELFF.

The V call is TRBV15, the J call TRBJ2-6; D possibly corresponds to TRBD2 (6 bases). There are 15 residues in the CDR3. Germline V lookup: CDR1 LNHNV, CDR2 YYDKDF (reference sequence). V was shortened by 3 bases and J by 2 bases, with 8 bases between the two germline ends. DNA for the CDR3: TGTGCCACCAGCAGTCCGGGGGCTGGGGCCAACGTCCTGACTTTC. It specifies CATSSPGAGANVLTF.

In DNA, the CDR3 is TGTGCCAGTAGTGGGGGATTCATGTATACGCAGTATTTT. This encodes CASSGGFMYTQYF. The chain recombines TRBV19 with TRBJ2-3; either TRBD1 or TRBD2 may supply D (5 bases each). V was shortened by 5 bases and J by 7 bases, with 13 bases between the two germline ends. Germline CDR1 is LNHDA and CDR2 is SQIVND (reference sequence). This CDR3 is 13 amino acids long.

The rearrangement uses TRBV6-1 and TRBJ1-5; TRBD1 might be the D (5 bases). The CDR3 length is 13 residues. Trimming removed 3 bases at V and 5 bases at J, with 8 bases between. Germline CDR1 and CDR2: MNHNS and SASEGT. The CDR3 protein is CASSDVGDQPQHF. The CDR3 nucleotides read TGTGCCAGCAGTGATGTGGGGGATCAGCCCCAGCATTTT.

This clone turned up a few times. This chain joins TRBV4-3 and TRBJ1-2; weak D call: TRBD1 (5 bases). Germline CDR1 is LGHNA and CDR2 is YSLEER. This CDR3 is 15 amino acids long. V lost 4 bases to trimming and J lost 5 bases, with 17 bases between them. CDR3 residues: CASSLRDVSQYGYTF. DNA for the CDR3: TGCGCCAGCAGCCTCAGGGACGTAAGTCAGTATGGCTACACCTTC.

This clone has just a few counts. This chain joins TRBV11-2 and TRBJ1-2; D not resolved. Germline CDR1 and CDR2: SGHAT and FQNNGV. The CDR3 length is 13 residues. Trimming removed 4 bases from V and 8 bases from J, with 14 bases in between. The CDR3 loop reads CASSSYTAGGYTF. CDR3 sequence (DNA): TGTGCCAGCAGCTCCTATACAGCCGGCGGCTACACCTTC.

This sequence joins TRBV11-3 and TRBJ2-1; 7 positions agree with TRBD1. Germline CDR1 reads SGHNT; CDR2 reads YENEEA. V gave up 5 bases and J gave up 9 bases; unmatched junction bases: 13. The CDR3 consists of 15 residues. The CDR3 DNA follows: TGTGCCAGCAGCCCCTCCGGGACAGCAATTGGTGAGCAGTTCTTC. This codes for CASSPSGTAIGEQFF.

The chain links TRBV18 to TRBJ2-1; 13 nucleotides align to TRBD2. CDR3 length equals 18 residues. V was pared by 3 bases and J by 7 bases, with 12 bases of the junction left unmatched. Germline V CDR1 and CDR2: KGHSH, LQKENI. CDR3: CASSPRTGTSGNQNEQFF. The CDR3 DNA sequence: TGTGCCAGCTCACCTAGGACCGGGACTAGCGGGAATCAAAATGAGCAGTTCTTC.

This chain links TRBV11-3 with TRBJ2-2; the D gene is possibly TRBD2 (5 bases). The CDR3 covers 15 residues. CDR1 SGHNT and CDR2 YENEEA come from the germline V gene. V was pared by 2 bases and J by 0 bases, with 7 bases between. The DNA for the CDR3 is TGTGCCAGCAGCTTAAGCGGAGCGAACACCGGGGAGCTGTTTTTT. This gives the protein CASSLSGANTGELFF.

V gene TRBV18 combines with J gene TRBJ1-2; D gene ambiguous. The CDR3 is made up of 15 amino acids. The V end was cut by 3 bases, the J end by 1 base, with 12 bases between. Per germline, CDR1 KGHSH and CDR2 LQKENI. CDR3 sequence reads: CASSPAAGNNYGYTF. The CDR3 region has the DNA TGTGCCAGCTCACCGGCCGCCGGAAATAACTATGGCTACACCTTC.

The chain combines TRBV28 with TRBJ2-7, with TRBD2 matching over 10 bases. V lost 4 bases and J lost 0; bases outside the gene matches: 3. The CDR3 is 15 amino acids. The germline gives CDR1 MDHEN, CDR2 SYDVKM. CDR3 DNA: TGTGCCAGCAGTTCTCTAGCGGGAGCCTCCTACGAGCAGTACTTC. It specifies CASSSLAGASYEQYF.